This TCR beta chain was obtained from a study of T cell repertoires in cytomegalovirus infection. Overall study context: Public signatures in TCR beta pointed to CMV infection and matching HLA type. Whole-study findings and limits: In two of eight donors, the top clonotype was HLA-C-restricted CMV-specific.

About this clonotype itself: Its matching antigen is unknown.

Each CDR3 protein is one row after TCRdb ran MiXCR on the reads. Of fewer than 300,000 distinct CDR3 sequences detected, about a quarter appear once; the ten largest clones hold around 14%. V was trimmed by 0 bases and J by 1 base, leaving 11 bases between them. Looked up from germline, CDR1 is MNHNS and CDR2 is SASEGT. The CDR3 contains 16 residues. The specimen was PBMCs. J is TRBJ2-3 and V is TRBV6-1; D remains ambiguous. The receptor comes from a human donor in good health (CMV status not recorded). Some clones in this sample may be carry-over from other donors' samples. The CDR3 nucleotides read TGTGCCAGCAGTGAAGCGTGGAGCCAGGGCACAGATACGCAGTATTTT. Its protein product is CASSEAWSQGTDTQYF.